Below, 7 T cell receptor beta chains from the same sample are listed, as sequenced in a study of human T cells and chemical hapten exposure. Sample time point: pre-sensitization, week 0. Treatment: therapeutic diphenylcyclopropenone sensitization with weekly scalp DPC. In TCRdb, the RACE reads were re-called with MiXCR into one record per CDR3 protein. Of around 120,000 distinct CDR3 sequences in the sample, roughly 12% were seen once. The starting material was whole blood, obtained in connection with sensitization to the hapten diphenylcyclopropenone (DPC). The source is a woman aged 18-35 years with alopecia areata. Some clones in this sample may be carry-over from other donors' samples.

This chain links TRBV7-3 with TRBJ1-1; D perhaps matches TRBD1 (6 bases). The CDR3 runs to 14 residues. Per the germline V gene, CDR1 is SGHTA and CDR2 is FQGTGA. The germline V and J ends were trimmed by 5 bases and 1 base, with 11 bases remaining between them. CDR3 loop: CASSPGHSNTEAFF. CDR3 DNA: TGTGCCAGCAGCCCGGGACACTCGAACACTGAAGCTTTCTTT.

This clonotype has just a few counts. The chain joins TRBV12-3 or TRBV12-4 to TRBJ1-1; D gene uncertain. The CDR3 consists of 13 residues. V lost 5 bases and J lost 1, with 8 bases in between. CDR3 bases: TGTGCCAGCAGTCGAGGATGGAACACTGAAGCTTTCTTT. Amino acid sequence: CASSRGWNTEAFF.

In this sample, this clonotype turned up many times. The V call is TRBV6-1, the J call TRBJ1-4, with D perhaps TRBD1 (6 bases). CDR1 and CDR2 from the germline V gene are MNHNS and SASEGT. V lost 5 bases, J lost 5 bases, and 15 bases lay in between. This CDR3 spans 15 amino acids. CDR3 amino acids: CASSKNRATNEKLFF. CDR3 bases: TGTGCCAGCAGTAAAAACAGGGCGACGAATGAAAAACTGTTTTTT.

The rearrangement uses TRBV7-9 and TRBJ2-3, with D possibly TRBD2 on 6 matching bases. Germline V gives CDR1 SEHNR, CDR2 FQNEAQ (reference sequence). V lost 6 bases, J lost 0 bases, and 10 bases lay in between. The CDR3 contains 14 residues. The CDR3 bases are TGTGCCAGCAGTGACAGCGGGAGCACAGATACGCAGTATTTT. This sequence encodes CASSDSGSTDTQYF.

The rearrangement links TRBV7-2 to TRBJ1-2; D perhaps matches TRBD1 (5 bases). Trimming removed 0 bases at V and 12 bases at J, with 8 bases between. The germline V gene has CDR1 SGHTA and CDR2 FQGNSA. This CDR3 is 11 amino acids long. This CDR3 reads CASSLATEHTF. DNA of the CDR3: TGTGCCAGCAGCTTAGCGACAGAGCACACCTTC.

This clonotype showed up just a few times. The V gene is TRBV20-1, the J gene TRBJ2-3, with 8 bases lining up with TRBD2. Trimming took 5 bases from V and 1 from J; bases not matched to a gene: 5. CDR1 DFQATT and CDR2 SNEGSKA come from the germline V gene (reference sequence). The CDR3 runs to 14 residues. DNA for the CDR3: TGCAGTGCTTTACATAGCGGGGGCACAGATACGCAGTATTTT. Residues: CSALHSGGTDTQYF.

This clonotype has a count of ten or more. This chain connects TRBV6-2 or TRBV6-3 to TRBJ1-5; no reliable D call. CDR1 MNHEY and CDR2 SVGEGT come from the germline V gene. The CDR3 length is 15 residues. V gave up 5 bases and J gave up 0 bases, with 11 bases separating them. DNA for the CDR3: TGTGCCAGCAGTCCTCTAGGGCTTAGCAATCAGCCCCAGCATTTT. This translates into CASSPLGLSNQPQHF.